This TCR beta chain was observed in a study of Graves' ophthalmopathy and Graves' hyperthyroidism. RNA transcripts were the source from which TCR beta CDR3 regions were amplified. Second-round multiplex PCR came after a first-round RT-PCR that employed HTBI primers. MiXCR was run by TCRdb on the multiplex PCR reads, yielding one entry per CDR3 protein. The data contain more than 300,000 distinct CDR3 sequences, about 15% of them seen just once; the ten biggest clones take up 2% to 3%. Study-wide results and caveats: Blood also harbored most expanded thyroid clonotypes above 0.001 frequency. Using a 13-signature model, the authors split ophthalmopathy from stable hyperthyroidism, with roughly 91% sensitivity and approximately 81% specificity.

Ages of hyperthyroidism patients ran from 18 to 65, and their diagnoses were new, under 2 months' duration. This clonotype was detected many times. What it recognizes is unknown. This CDR3 is built from 14 residues. The V end lost 3 bases, the J end lost 2 bases, and 13 bases lay between the germline ends. CDR1 and CDR2 (germline): DFQATT, SNEGSKA (reference sequence). Sequenced material: peripheral blood. This TCR derives from an adult woman with stable Graves' hyperthyroidism. The chain is built from TRBV20-1 and TRBJ1-2; tentative D call: TRBD1 (5 bases). As DNA, the CDR3 is TGCAGTGCTAGGGGGAAGGGGCGCAACTATGGCTACACCTTC. Encoded protein: CSARGKGRNYGYTF.